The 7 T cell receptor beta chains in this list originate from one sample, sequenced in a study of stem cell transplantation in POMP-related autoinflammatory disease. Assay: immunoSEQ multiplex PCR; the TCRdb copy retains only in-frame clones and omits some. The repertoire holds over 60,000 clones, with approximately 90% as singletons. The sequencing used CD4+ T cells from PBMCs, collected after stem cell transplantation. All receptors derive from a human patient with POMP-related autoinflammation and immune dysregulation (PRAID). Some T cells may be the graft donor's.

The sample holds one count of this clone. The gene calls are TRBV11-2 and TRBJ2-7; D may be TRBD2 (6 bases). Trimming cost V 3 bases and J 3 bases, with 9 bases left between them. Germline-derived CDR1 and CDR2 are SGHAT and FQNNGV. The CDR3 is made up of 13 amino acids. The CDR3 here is CASSFRLVYEQYF. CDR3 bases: TGTGCCAGCAGCTTTCGACTAGTCTACGAGCAGTACTTC.

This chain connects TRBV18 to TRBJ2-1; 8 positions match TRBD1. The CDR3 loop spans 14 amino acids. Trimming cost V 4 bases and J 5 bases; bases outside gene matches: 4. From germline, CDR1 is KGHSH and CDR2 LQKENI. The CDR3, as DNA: TGTGCCAGCTCACGGAGGACAGGGAACAATGAGCAGTTCTTC. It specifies CASSRRTGNNEQFF.

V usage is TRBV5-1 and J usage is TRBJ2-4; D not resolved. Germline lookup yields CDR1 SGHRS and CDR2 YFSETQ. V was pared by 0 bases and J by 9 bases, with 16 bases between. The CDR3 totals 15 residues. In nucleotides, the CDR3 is TGCGCCAGCAGCTTGGGATCGGGCGGTTCGGGCATTCAGTACTTC. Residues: CASSLGSGGSGIQYF.

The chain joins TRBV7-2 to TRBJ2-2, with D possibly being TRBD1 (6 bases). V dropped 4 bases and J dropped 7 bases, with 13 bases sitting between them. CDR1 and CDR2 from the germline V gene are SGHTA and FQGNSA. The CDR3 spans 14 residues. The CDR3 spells CASSYKTGHGELFF. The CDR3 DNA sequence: TGTGCCAGCAGCTACAAAACAGGGCACGGGGAGCTGTTTTTT.

CDR3 bases: TGTGCCAGCAGCCAGGGCGGTACGCAGTATTTT. Translating it yields CASSQGGTQYF. The chain has TRBV3-1 (or the pseudogene TRBV3-2) and TRBJ2-3; D remains ambiguous. The CDR3 spans 11 residues. CDR1 is LGHDT and CDR2 is YNNKEL in the germline V gene (reference sequence). Trimming removed 3 bases at V and 8 bases at J, with 6 bases between.

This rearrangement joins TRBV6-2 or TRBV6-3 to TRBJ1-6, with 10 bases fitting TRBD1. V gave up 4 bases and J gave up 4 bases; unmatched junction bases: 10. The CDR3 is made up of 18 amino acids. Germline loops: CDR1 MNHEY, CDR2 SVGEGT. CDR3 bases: TGTGCCAGCAGTTCCGGGACAGGGGTCCCTATTTATAATTCACCCCTCCACTTT. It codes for CASSSGTGVPIYNSPLHF.

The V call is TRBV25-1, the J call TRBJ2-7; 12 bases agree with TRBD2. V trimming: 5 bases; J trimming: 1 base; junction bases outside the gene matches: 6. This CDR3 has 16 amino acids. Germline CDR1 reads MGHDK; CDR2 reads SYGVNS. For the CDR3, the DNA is TGTGCCAGCAGTACACTAGCGGGAGGCCCATCCTACGAGCAGTACTTC. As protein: CASSTLAGGPSYEQYF.